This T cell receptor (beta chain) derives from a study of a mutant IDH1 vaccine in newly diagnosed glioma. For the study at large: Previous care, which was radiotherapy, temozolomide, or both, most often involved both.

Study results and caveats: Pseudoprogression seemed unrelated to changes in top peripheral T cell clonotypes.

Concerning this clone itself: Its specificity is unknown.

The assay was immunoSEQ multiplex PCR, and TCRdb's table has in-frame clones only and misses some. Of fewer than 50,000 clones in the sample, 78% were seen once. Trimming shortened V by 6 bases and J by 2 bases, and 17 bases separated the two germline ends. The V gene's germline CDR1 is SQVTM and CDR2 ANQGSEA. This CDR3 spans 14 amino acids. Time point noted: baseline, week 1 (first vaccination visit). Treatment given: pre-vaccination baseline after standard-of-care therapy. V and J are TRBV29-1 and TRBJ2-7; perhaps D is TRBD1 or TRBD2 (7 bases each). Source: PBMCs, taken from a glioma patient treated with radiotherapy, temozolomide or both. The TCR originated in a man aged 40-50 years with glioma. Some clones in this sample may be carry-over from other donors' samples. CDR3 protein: CSVHGQGGAYEQYF. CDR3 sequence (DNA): TGCAGCGTGCATGGGCAGGGGGGGGCCTACGAGCAGTACTTC.